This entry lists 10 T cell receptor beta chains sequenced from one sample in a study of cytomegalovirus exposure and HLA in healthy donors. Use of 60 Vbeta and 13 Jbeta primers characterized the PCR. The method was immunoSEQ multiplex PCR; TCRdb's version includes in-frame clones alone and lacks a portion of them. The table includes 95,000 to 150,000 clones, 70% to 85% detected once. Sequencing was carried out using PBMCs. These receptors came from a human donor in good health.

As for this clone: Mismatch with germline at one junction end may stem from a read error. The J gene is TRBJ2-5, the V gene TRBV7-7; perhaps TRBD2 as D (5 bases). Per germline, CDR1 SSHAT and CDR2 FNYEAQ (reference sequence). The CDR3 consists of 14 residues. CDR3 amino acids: CASSQPWGEETQYF. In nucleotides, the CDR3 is TGTGCTAGCAGCCAACCGTGGGGAGAAGAGACCCAGTACTTC. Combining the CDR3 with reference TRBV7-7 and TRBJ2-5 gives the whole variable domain GAGVSQSPRYKVTKRGQDVTLRCDPISSHATLYWYQQALGQGPEFLTYFNYEAQPDKSGLPSDRFSAERPEGSISTLTIQRTEQRDSAMYRCASSQPWGEETQYFGPGTRLLVL.

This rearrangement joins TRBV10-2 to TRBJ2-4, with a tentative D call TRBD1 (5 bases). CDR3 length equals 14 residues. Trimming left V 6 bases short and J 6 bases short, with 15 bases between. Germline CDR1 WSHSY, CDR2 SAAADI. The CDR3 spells CASRRQIDANIQYF. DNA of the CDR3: TGCGCCAGCAGAAGACAGATCGACGCAAACATTCAGTACTTC.

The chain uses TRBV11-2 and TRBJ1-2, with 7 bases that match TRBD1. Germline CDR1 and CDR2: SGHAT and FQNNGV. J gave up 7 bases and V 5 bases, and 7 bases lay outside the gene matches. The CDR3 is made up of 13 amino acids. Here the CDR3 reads CASSDDRARGYTF. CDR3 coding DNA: TGTGCCAGCAGCGACGACAGGGCTCGTGGCTACACCTTC.

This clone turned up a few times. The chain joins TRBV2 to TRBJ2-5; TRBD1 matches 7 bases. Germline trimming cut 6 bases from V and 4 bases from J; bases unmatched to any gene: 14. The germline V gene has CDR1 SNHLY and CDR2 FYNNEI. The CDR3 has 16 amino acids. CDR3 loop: CASSPQGTGVLETQYF. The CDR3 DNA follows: TGTGCCAGCAGCCCACAGGGAACAGGGGTTTTAGAGACCCAGTACTTC. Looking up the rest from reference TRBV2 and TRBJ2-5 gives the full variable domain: EPEVTQTPSHQVTQMGQEVILRCVPISNHLYFYWYRQILGQKVEFLVSFYNNEISEKSEIFDDQFSVERPDGSNFTLKIRSTKLEDSAMYFCASSPQGTGVLETQYFGPGTRLLVL.

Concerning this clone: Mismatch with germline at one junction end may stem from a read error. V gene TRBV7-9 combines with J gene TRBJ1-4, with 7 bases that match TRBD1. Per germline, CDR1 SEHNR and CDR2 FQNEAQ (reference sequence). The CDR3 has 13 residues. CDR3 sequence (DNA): TGTTCCAGCAGCTCCGACAGGGTGGCGAAACTGTTTTTT. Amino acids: CSSSSDRVAKLFF.

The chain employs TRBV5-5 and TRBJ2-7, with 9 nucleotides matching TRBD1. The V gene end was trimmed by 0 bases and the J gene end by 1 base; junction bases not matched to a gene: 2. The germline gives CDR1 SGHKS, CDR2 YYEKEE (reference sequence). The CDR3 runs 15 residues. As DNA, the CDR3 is TGTGCCAGCAGCTTGGAGGACAGGGGTTCCTACGAGCAGTACTTC. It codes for CASSLEDRGSYEQYF.

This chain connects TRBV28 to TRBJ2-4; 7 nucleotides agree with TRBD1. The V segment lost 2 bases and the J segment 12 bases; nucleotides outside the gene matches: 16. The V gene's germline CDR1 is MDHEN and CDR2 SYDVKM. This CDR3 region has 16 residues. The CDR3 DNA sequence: TGTGCCAGCAGTTTAGGTGCGACAGGTCGTGGGGACAGTCAGTACTTC. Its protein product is CASSLGATGRGDSQYF. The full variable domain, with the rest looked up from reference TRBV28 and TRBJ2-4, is DVKVTQSSRYLVKRTGEKVFLECVQDMDHENMFWYRQDPGLGLRLIYFSYDVKMKEKGDIPEGYSVSREKKERFSLILESASTNQTSMYLCASSLGATGRGDSQYFGAGTRLSVL.

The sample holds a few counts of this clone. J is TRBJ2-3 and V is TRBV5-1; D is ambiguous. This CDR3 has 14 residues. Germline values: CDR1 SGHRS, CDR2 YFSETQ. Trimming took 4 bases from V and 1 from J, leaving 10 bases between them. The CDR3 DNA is TGCGCCAGCAGCCCCAGGCCCCGCACAGATACGCAGTATTTT. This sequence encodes CASSPRPRTDTQYF.

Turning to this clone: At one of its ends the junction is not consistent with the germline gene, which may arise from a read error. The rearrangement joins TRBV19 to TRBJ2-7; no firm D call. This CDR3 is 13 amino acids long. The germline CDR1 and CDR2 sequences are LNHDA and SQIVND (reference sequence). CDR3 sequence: CASSPTGFYERYF. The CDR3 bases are TGTGCCAGTAGCCCCACTGGGTTTTACGAGCGGTACTTC.

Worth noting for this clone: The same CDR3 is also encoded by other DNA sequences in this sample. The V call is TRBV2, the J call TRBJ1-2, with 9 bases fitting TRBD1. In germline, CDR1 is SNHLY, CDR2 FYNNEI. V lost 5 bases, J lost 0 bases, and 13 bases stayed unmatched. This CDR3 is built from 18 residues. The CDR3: CASSLSRDRVAANYGYTF. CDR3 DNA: TGTGCCAGCAGTCTTAGCCGGGACAGGGTGGCGGCTAACTATGGCTACACCTTC.